The clone carrying this T cell receptor (beta chain) was observed a few times. Its antigen remains unknown. Unique molecular identifiers were added to individual cDNA molecules. TCRdb reanalysed the 5' RACE reads using MiXCR and keeps one entry per CDR3 protein. The table has about 70,000 distinct CDR3 sequences, approximately 15% seen once. This sample stems from a study of early T cells in non-severe SARS-CoV-2 infection. Looking at the study overall: Chains stayed unpaired after sequencing of bulk RNA from unsorted whole blood. Study-wide points: Sequences matched to VDJdb favored anti-spike CD8 responses, while private and CD4 specificities were missed.

CDR3 length equals 13 residues. Trimming took off 6 bases at V and 0 bases at J, with 11 bases between the two ends. The germline V gene has CDR1 SQVTM and CDR2 ANQGSEA. The receptor was isolated from an adult who was a healthcare worker with PCR-confirmed SARS-CoV-2 infection or an uninfected control (not recorded which). The material sequenced was whole blood, taken at baseline. V gene TRBV29-1 combines with J gene TRBJ1-1; D is unclear. This CDR3 reads CSVRGSLNTEAFF. DNA of the CDR3: TGCAGCGTCCGCGGCTCTCTGAACACTGAAGCTTTCTTT.